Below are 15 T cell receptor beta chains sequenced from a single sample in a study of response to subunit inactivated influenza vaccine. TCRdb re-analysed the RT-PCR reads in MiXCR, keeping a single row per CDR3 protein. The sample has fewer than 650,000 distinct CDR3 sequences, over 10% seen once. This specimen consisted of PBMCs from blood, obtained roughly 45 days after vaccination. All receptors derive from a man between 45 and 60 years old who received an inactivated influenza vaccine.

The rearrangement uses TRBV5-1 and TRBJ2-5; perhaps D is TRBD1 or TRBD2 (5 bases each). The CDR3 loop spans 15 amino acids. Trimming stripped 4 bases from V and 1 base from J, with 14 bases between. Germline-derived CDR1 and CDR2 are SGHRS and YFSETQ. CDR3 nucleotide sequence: TGCGCCAGCAGCCCTTTGGGGGTGAGCCAAGAGACCCAGTACTTC. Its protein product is CASSPLGVSQETQYF.

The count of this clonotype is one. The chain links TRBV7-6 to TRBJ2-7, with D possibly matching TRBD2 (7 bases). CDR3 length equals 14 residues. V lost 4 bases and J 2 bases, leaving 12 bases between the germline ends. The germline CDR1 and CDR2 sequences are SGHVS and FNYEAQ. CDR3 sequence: CASSYGGATYEQYF. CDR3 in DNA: TGTGCCAGCAGCTATGGGGGGGCTACCTACGAGCAGTACTTC.

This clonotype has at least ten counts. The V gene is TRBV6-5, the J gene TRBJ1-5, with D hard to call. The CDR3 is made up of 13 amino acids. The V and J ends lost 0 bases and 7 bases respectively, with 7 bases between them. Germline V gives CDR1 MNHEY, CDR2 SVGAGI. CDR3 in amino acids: CASSYSQAQPQHF. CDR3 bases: TGTGCCAGCAGTTACTCGCAGGCACAGCCCCAGCATTTT.

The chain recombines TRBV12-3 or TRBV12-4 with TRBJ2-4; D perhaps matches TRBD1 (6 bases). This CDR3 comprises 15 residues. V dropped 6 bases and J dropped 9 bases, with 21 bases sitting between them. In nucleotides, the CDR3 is TGTGCCAGCAGGGGGACACTTACAACAAAGGGCATTCAGTACTTC. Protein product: CASRGTLTTKGIQYF.

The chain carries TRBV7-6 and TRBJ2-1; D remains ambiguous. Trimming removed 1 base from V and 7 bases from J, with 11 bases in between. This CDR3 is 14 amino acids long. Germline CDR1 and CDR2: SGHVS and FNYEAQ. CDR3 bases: TGTGCCAGCAGCTTAGAGTACGGCAGAAATGAGCAGTTCTTC. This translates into CASSLEYGRNEQFF.

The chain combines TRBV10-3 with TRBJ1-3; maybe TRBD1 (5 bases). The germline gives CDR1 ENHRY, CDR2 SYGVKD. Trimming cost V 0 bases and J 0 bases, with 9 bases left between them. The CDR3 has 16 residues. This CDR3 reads CAISESGTVSGNTIYF. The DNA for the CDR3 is TGTGCCATCAGTGAGTCCGGGACGGTCTCTGGAAACACCATATATTTT.

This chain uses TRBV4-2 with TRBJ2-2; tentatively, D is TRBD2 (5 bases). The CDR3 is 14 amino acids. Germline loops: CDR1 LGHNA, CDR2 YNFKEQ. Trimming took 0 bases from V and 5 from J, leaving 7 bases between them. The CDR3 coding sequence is TGTGCCAGCAGCCAAGAAACTAGTACCGGGGAGCTGTTTTTT. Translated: CASSQETSTGELFF.

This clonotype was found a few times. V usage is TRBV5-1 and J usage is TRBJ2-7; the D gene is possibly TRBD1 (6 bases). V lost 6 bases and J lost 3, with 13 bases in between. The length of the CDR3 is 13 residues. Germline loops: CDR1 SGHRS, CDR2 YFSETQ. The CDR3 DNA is TGCGCCAGCACGGCGACAGGATACTACGAGCAGTACTTC. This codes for CASTATGYYEQYF.

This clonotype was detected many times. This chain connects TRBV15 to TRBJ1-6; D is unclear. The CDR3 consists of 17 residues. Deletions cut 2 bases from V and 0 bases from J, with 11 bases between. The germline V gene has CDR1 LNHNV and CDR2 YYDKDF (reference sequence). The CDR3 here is CATSRSSRSSYNSPLHF. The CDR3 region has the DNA TGTGCCACCAGCAGATCATCCAGGAGCTCCTATAATTCACCCCTCCACTTT.

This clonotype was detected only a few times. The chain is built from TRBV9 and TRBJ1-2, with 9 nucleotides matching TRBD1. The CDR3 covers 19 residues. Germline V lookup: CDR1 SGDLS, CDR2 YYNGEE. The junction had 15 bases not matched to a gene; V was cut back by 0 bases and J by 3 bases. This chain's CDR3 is CASSVATGTGIVEDYGYTF. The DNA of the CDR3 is TGTGCCAGCAGCGTAGCTACCGGGACAGGGATCGTCGAGGACTATGGCTACACCTTC.

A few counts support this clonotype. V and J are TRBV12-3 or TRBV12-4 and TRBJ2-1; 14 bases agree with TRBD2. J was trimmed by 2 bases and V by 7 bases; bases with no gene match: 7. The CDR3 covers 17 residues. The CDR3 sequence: CASTGLAGGHPYNEQFF. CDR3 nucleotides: TGTGCCAGCACTGGACTAGCGGGAGGCCACCCCTACAATGAGCAGTTCTTC.

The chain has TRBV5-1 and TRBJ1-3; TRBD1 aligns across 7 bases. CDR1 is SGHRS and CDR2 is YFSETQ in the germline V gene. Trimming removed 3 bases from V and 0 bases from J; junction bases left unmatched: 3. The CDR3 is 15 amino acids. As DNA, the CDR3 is TGCGCCAGCAGCTACGGGACAGCCTCTGGAAACACCATATATTTT. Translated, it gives CASSYGTASGNTIYF.

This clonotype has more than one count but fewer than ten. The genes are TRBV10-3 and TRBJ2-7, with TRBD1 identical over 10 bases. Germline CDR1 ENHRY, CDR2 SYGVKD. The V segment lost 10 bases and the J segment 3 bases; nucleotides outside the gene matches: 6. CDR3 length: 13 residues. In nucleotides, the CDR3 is TGTGCCAACGGACAGGGGGTCAGCTACGAGCAGTACTTC. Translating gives CANGQGVSYEQYF.

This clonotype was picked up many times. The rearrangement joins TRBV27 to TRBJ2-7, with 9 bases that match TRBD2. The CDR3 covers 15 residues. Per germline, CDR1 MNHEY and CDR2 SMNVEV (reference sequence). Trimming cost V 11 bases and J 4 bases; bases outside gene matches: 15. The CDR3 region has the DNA TGTGCCGCAGGGAGGGTAAGCGGGGGGTTTTACGAGCAGTACTTC. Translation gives CAAGRVSGGFYEQYF.

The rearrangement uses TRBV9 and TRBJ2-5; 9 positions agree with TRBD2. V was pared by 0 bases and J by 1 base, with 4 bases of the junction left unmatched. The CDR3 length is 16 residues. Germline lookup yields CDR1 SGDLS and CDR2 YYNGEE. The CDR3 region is CASSVGGGGAQETQYF. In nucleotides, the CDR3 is TGTGCCAGCAGCGTAGGGGGCGGGGGGGCCCAAGAGACCCAGTACTTC.